These T cell receptor beta chains were read from a single sample in a study of CD8 T cells in ankylosing spondylitis. Each CDR3 protein gets one entry after TCRdb re-called the 5' RACE reads with MiXCR. This sample has roughly 490,000 distinct CDR3 sequences; less than 6% occur once, and the top ten carry under 4.5%. Sequencing was done on a sample of blood, either unsorted or a sorted T cell fraction (not recorded which). The receptor source for this set is a male donor with ankylosing spondylitis. The CDR3 runs from the conserved cysteine through the conserved F or W. The D gene is left open where the match is weak. Size is omitted from some rows. Given values are once, few, many or a class for expanded clones.

>TRBV6-2/TRBV6-3|TRBJ2-5|.|many
TGTGCCAGCAGTTACAATCGCGTCCAAGAGACCCAGTACTTC
CASSYNRVQETQYF
>TRBV6-2/TRBV6-3|TRBJ1-2|.|many
TGTGCCAGCAGTCACCCCCGACAGACTAACTATGGCTACACCTTC
CASSHPRQTNYGYTF
>TRBV7-2|TRBJ1-5|.|many
TGTGCCAGCAGCCCGTCCCGGGGGGGTTATAGCAATCAGCCCCAGCATTTT
CASSPSRGGYSNQPQHF
>TRBV10-3|TRBJ2-1|TRBD2|many
TGTGCCATCAGTGAGAACCGGGGGGGGGTGAATGAGCAGTTCTTC
CAISENRGGVNEQFF
>TRBV5-5|TRBJ1-5|TRBD1|many
TGTGCCAGCAGCTACTCAGCCGGGACAGGGATCAATCAGCCCCAGCATTTT
CASSYSAGTGINQPQHF
>TRBV20-1|TRBJ2-7|.|few
TGCAGTGCTAGCCGCAGGGAAAGTTTCTACGAGCAGTACTTC
CSASRRESFYEQYF
>TRBV5-1|TRBJ2-7|TRBD1|many
TGCGCCAGCAGCTTCACCGGGACAGGGGTCGAGCAGTACTTC
CASSFTGTGVEQYF
>TRBV7-2|TRBJ2-5|TRBD2|many
TGTGCCAGCAGCTCCAGACTAGCGGGGGGGTACCAAGAGACCCAGTACTTC
CASSSRLAGGYQETQYF
>TRBV6-1|TRBJ1-3|.|many
TGTGCCAGCAGCGGGACAAGATCTGGAAACACCATATATTTT
CASSGTRSGNTIYF
>TRBV20-1|TRBJ2-7|.|many
TGCAGTGCTAGATCCGGACCGGCGACTTCCTACGAGCAGTACTTC
CSARSGPATSYEQYF
>TRBV4-2|TRBJ1-1|TRBD1|many
TGTGCCAGCAGCCAGCAGGGGGGGGGCACTGAAGCTTTCTTT
CASSQQGGGTEAFF
>TRBV5-1|TRBJ2-7|TRBD1|.
TGCGCCAGCAGCATCGGGACAGGGGTCTACGAGCAGTACTTC
CASSIGTGVYEQYF
>TRBV7-9|TRBJ1-1|.|many
TGTGCCAGCAGCTCCTCGGGTTCGGAGACTGAAGCTTTCTTT
CASSSSGSETEAFF
>TRBV9|TRBJ2-7|TRBD2|many
TGTGCCAGCAGCGTAGACGGGAGGGCCCTGTACGAGCAGTACTTC
CASSVDGRALYEQYF
>TRBV7-2|TRBJ2-1|TRBD1|many
TGTGCCAGCAGCGGGGACAGGGGGCTCTACAATGAGCAGTTCTTC
CASSGDRGLYNEQFF
>TRBV28|TRBJ2-5|.|many
TGTGCCAGCAAGTTTAAGAGTCGAGGGAAGGACGAGACCCAGTACTTC
CASKFKSRGKDETQYF
>TRBV15|TRBJ2-3|.|.
TGTGCCACCAGCAGAGCGGACATTATCACAGATACGCAGTATTTT
CATSRADIITDTQYF
>TRBV11-3|TRBJ2-2|.|few
TGTGCCAGCAGAGGGGGGACCGGGGAGCTGTTTTTT
CASRGGTGELFF
>TRBV5-1|TRBJ2-7|.|few
TGCGCCAGCAGCTTGGTGGCAGCCACCGCTTCCGACTCCTACGAGCAGTACTTC
CASSLVAATASDSYEQYF
>TRBV20-1|TRBJ2-2|.|many
TGCAGTGCCCACCGGAGAGAGAACACCGGGGAGCTGTTTTTT
CSAHRRENTGELFF
>TRBV12-3/TRBV12-4|TRBJ1-3|.|many
TGTGCCAGCGGTCGGGACGCCGGAAACACCATATATTTT
CASGRDAGNTIYF
>TRBV4-3|TRBJ1-1|.|.
TGCGCCAGCAACCAAGTAGGGGCGCGGAGCACTGAAGCTATCTTT
CASNQVGARSTEAIF
>TRBV24-1|TRBJ2-5|TRBD2|many
TGTGCCACCAGTGATTTGAATCCAGCGGGGGACCAAGAGACCCAGTACTTC
CATSDLNPAGDQETQYF
>TRBV7-2|TRBJ1-2|TRBD1|.
TGTGCCAGCAGCGGAAACAGGGGAGTTAACTATGGCTACACCTTC
CASSGNRGVNYGYTF
>TRBV20-1|TRBJ2-1|TRBD1|many
TGCAGTGCAACAGGGGCTTCCTACAATGAGCAGTTCTTC
CSATGASYNEQFF
>TRBV9|TRBJ1-1|.|many
TGTGCCAGCAGCGTAGAATGGGAGGGTGAAGCTTTCTTT
CASSVEWEGEAFF
>TRBV7-2|TRBJ2-2|.|many
TGTGCCAGCAGCTTAGGCCTAGCAATCGGGGAGCTGTTTTTT
CASSLGLAIGELFF
>TRBV6-2/TRBV6-3|TRBJ1-5|TRBD1|many
TGTGCCAGCAGAGCCGGGACAGCTAGCAATCAGCCCCAGCATTTT
CASRAGTASNQPQHF
>TRBV7-9|TRBJ2-3|TRBD2|many
TGTGCCAGCAGCCATCCGACCGGGACTAGCCAGTATTTT
CASSHPTGTSQYF
>TRBV6-4|TRBJ1-1|.|many
TGTGCCAGCAGCCTCAAGGCCGGTTCTGAAGCTTTCTTT
CASSLKAGSEAFF
>TRBV7-2|TRBJ2-4|.|many
TGTGCCAGCAGCTTAGCCCGGGACGGGGTCATTCAGTACTTC
CASSLARDGVIQYF
>TRBV24-1|TRBJ2-7|.|many
TGTGCCACCAGTGAAACCGGGACACCAACCTACGAGCAGTACTTC
CATSETGTPTYEQYF
>TRBV5-1|TRBJ1-5|TRBD1|many
TGCGCCAGCAGCTTGGGACAGGGCCTGTTCCAGCCCCAGCATTTT
CASSLGQGLFQPQHF
>TRBV28|TRBJ2-7|.|.
TGTGCCAGCAGGCGAACAGGGAACTCCTACGAGCAGTACTTC
CASRRTGNSYEQYF
>TRBV5-1|TRBJ2-7|.|many
TGCGCCAGCAGCTTGGAGGATAGATCCTACGAGCAGTACTTC
CASSLEDRSYEQYF